This record looks at one T cell receptor beta chain sequence and its context. The sample originates from a study of blood T cell repertoires in COVID-19. On the study more broadly: There were acute and convalescent COVID-19 samples, and they came from the United States, Italy and Spain. T cells, B-cell-depleted T cells, or PBMCs supplied cDNA or gDNA.

Original analysis: Scientists estimated how many nucleated cells there were by amplifying reference gene primers. Using immunoSEQ multiplex PCR, the repertoire was profiled, and TCRdb retains in-frame clones only, with some absent. The V and J calls and clone size come from that table; D and trimming were worked out from the DNA. The table shows 44,000 or so clones, with about four fifths occurring only once. Sequencing used peripheral blood. This receptor was obtained from a man aged 50-59 years with active COVID-19.

The CDR3 reads CASSLVRGPQHF. The CDR3 DNA reads as TGTGCCAGCAGCTTGGTGCGGGGGCCCCAGCATTTT. The rearrangement links TRBV5-8 to TRBJ1-5; D unresolved. The germline V and J ends were trimmed by 0 bases and 9 bases, with 7 bases remaining between them. Germline loops: CDR1 SGHTS, CDR2 YDEGEE. The CDR3 has 12 amino acids.